These T cell receptor beta chains were read from a single sample in a study of regulatory T cells in long-lasting Graves disease. TCRdb called the multiplex PCR reads again in MiXCR, with one record for every CDR3 protein. The data contain around 400,000 distinct CDR3 sequences, approximately 12% of them singletons. In addition, the sample was reused for a study of T cells in Graves' hyperthyroidism and ophthalmopathy.

Specimen: peripheral blood mononuclear cells (PBMCs), collected at new diagnosis, from a patient treated with antithyroid drugs. The receptors come from a woman aged 18-35 years with Graves disease. CDR3s leave out the opening cysteine and the closing phenylalanine or tryptophan. Fields, in order: V gene, CDR3 protein.

v_call: TRBV20-1; cdr3_aa: SAISDRDGNYYNEQF
v_call: TRBV6-1; cdr3_aa: ASRRGQGDGTGELF
v_call: TRBV19; cdr3_aa: ATTGAISGNTIY
v_call: TRBV11-1; cdr3_aa: ASSTHLGGLREVTDTQY
v_call: TRBV2; cdr3_aa: ASSEAADFYGYT
v_call: TRBV4-1; cdr3_aa: ASSQRGQGAREQF
v_call: TRBV5-1; cdr3_aa: ASSFSGWEVNGYT
v_call: TRBV20-1; cdr3_aa: SARALGRQTDTQY
v_call: TRBV20-1; cdr3_aa: SAREGGIMGTEAF
v_call: TRBV13; cdr3_aa: ASSLAQNGQIYGYT
v_call: TRBV29-1; cdr3_aa: SVASTLNTEAF
v_call: TRBV24-1; cdr3_aa: ATSDLDRYQGYT
v_call: TRBV12-3/TRBV12-4; cdr3_aa: ASSLSGLAKNIQY
v_call: TRBV2; cdr3_aa: ASRDRGTDTQY
v_call: TRBV29-1; cdr3_aa: SATDGLDTIY
v_call: TRBV19; cdr3_aa: ASSIGTGRFEQY
v_call: TRBV3-1; cdr3_aa: ASSHLERGSTDTQY
v_call: TRBV12-3/TRBV12-4; cdr3_aa: ASSSWRRASSYEQY
v_call: TRBV12-5; cdr3_aa: ASGPGTSWKAETQY
v_call: TRBV18; cdr3_aa: ASSKREGLNEQF
v_call: TRBV5-5; cdr3_aa: ASSYNWTDDEAF
v_call: TRBV14; cdr3_aa: ASSRYRGETQY
v_call: TRBV6-2/TRBV6-3; cdr3_aa: ASSYGRGTEQF
v_call: TRBV4-3; cdr3_aa: ASSQVLGAPSGQPQH
v_call: TRBV20-1; cdr3_aa: SASTAEKMNTEAF
v_call: TRBV6-2/TRBV6-3; cdr3_aa: ASSSHTAVTDTQY
v_call: TRBV12-3/TRBV12-4; cdr3_aa: ASSPSHWTGQDEKLF
v_call: TRBV12-3/TRBV12-4; cdr3_aa: ASSLSAGMNTEAF
v_call: TRBV18; cdr3_aa: ASSRTGIETQY
v_call: TRBV20-1; cdr3_aa: SAFSGKGETQY
v_call: TRBV7-9; cdr3_aa: ASSLGQSTEAF
v_call: TRBV7-9; cdr3_aa: ASSFLTGTTNEKLF
v_call: TRBV2; cdr3_aa: ASSEEGGDGYT
v_call: TRBV10-3; cdr3_aa: AIRGDGTYEQY
v_call: TRBV12-3/TRBV12-4; cdr3_aa: ASSLRARDEQF
v_call: TRBV30; cdr3_aa: AWSPPGLAGEQF
v_call: TRBV9; cdr3_aa: ASSVEQGAPGELF
v_call: TRBV18; cdr3_aa: ASSPPGGEAF
v_call: TRBV12-3/TRBV12-4; cdr3_aa: ASSFKQGGDTQY
v_call: TRBV6-1; cdr3_aa: ASSEADKHFWDEKLF
v_call: TRBV6-1; cdr3_aa: ASSPNPNRFPLGTQY
v_call: TRBV19; cdr3_aa: ASSIRGSLVWNEQF
v_call: TRBV20-1; cdr3_aa: SAREARTGTSYEQY
v_call: TRBV24-1; cdr3_aa: ATSDQGRNQPQH
v_call: TRBV7-3; cdr3_aa: ASSLSGRGISPLH
v_call: TRBV7-2; cdr3_aa: ASSLARDNGYT
v_call: TRBV18; cdr3_aa: ASSPGTSTGELF
v_call: TRBV6-1; cdr3_aa: ASSERTSVYANTGELF
v_call: TRBV6-2/TRBV6-3; cdr3_aa: ASSLSGTGGTEAF
v_call: TRBV6-2/TRBV6-3; cdr3_aa: ASSYSRQITDNEQF
v_call: TRBV10-3; cdr3_aa: AISVGGYEQY
v_call: TRBV7-2; cdr3_aa: ASSQPGQYNSPLH
v_call: TRBV29-1; cdr3_aa: SARTDITTGNTIY
v_call: TRBV2; cdr3_aa: ASSGTGLAGAYNEQF
v_call: TRBV4-2; cdr3_aa: ASSQEGTSTDTQY
v_call: TRBV18; cdr3_aa: ASSPGLAGGNEQY
v_call: TRBV2; cdr3_aa: ASSEHRGREETQY